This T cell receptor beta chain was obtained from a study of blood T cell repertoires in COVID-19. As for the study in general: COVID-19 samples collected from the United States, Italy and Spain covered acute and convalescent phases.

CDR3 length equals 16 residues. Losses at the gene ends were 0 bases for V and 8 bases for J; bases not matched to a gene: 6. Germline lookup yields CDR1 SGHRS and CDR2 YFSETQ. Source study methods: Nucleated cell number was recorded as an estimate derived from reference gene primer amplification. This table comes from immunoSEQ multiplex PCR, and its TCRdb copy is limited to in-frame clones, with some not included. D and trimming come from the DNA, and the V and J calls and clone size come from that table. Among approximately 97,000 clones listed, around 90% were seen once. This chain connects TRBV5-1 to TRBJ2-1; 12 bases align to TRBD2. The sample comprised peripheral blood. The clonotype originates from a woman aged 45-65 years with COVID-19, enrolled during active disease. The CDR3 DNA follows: TGCGCCAGCAGCTTGGCGGTCCTAGCGGGGGGGTATGAGCAGTTCTTC. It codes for CASSLAVLAGGYEQFF.